The rows below give T cell receptor beta chains drawn from one sample of a study of identical twins. TCRdb analysed the 5' RACE reads with MiXCR anew, one entry per CDR3 protein. The table has fewer than 900,000 distinct CDR3 sequences, around a sixth seen once. These records were also assigned to another study, of T cells expressing NK-cell markers.

The sample was PBMCs. Source of these receptors: a woman aged 18-29 years in good health. Each CDR3 is given with its conserved first and last residue. A D gene is named only where the DNA matches it firmly. The size entry is marked missing in some rows and otherwise reads once, few, many or a size class.

.	TRBV6-1	.	TRBJ1-4	TGTGCCAGCAGTGGCGGGGATAGATTAGCATGGGAAAAACTGTTTTTT	CASSGGDRLAWEKLFF
TRBD2	TRBV7-8	few	TRBJ2-3	TGTGCCAGCAGCTTAGGTCAGGGACTAGTCACAGATACGCAGTATTTT	CASSLGQGLVTDTQYF
TRBD2	TRBV12-3/TRBV12-4	few	TRBJ2-7	TGTGCCAGCAGGGCAGCGGGAGGTCTGTCCTACGAGCAGTACTTC	CASRAAGGLSYEQYF
.	TRBV5-1	.	TRBJ2-3	TGCGCCAGCAGGGAACAGGGGGGGACAGATACGCAGTATTTT	CASREQGGTDTQYF
.	TRBV20-1	.	TRBJ2-7	TGCAGTGCTAGCCCCACAGTCTACGAGCAGTACTTC	CSASPTVYEQYF
.	TRBV5-1	few	TRBJ2-1	TGCGCCAGCAGCTTCTCAGCGGGCGGTTACAGTGAGCAGTTCTTC	CASSFSAGGYSEQFF
.	TRBV5-5	.	TRBJ2-7	TGTGCCAGCAGCTTGGCCCCACTCAGCCAACAGCAGTACTTC	CASSLAPLSQQQYF
.	TRBV6-5	few	TRBJ1-2	TGTGCCAGCAGGCAAGACAACCATGGCTACACCTTC	CASRQDNHGYTF
TRBD2	TRBV6-2/TRBV6-3	few	TRBJ2-1	TGTGCCAGCAGTTACCCGCCTAGCGGGAGCAATGAGCAGTTCTTC	CASSYPPSGSNEQFF
.	TRBV12-3/TRBV12-4	few	TRBJ1-4	TGTGCCAGCAGTTTTTTTGTACAGCTCCCCGAAAAACTGTTTTTT	CASSFFVQLPEKLFF
.	TRBV3-1	few	TRBJ1-2	TGTGCCAGCAGCCAGGTGAAGAGACATGGCTACACCTTC	CASSQVKRHGYTF
TRBD2	TRBV6-5	.	TRBJ2-7	TGTGCCAGCAGTTACACTCCCCGTCGCGGGACTAGCGAATACGAGCAGTACTTC	CASSYTPRRGTSEYEQYF
.	TRBV20-1	.	TRBJ2-3	TGCAGTGCTACCAACTTCCGTTTTGGCACAGATACGCAGTATTTT	CSATNFRFGTDTQYF